Described below is a single TCR beta chain sequence and its context. The antigen it recognizes is unknown. No base-level quality is on record; no much larger clone is a single base apart. Receptors were amplified or captured by the immunoSEQ multiplex PCR assay. Adaptive Biotechnologies carried out high-throughput TCR-beta CDR3 sequencing of genomic DNA for most patients. The authors' pipeline ran thus. TCR sequencing data for around 19 patients were retrieved from Adaptive's ImmunoSEQ software; three other patients were processed with MiXCR and VDJtools. Because the origin of CDR3 nucleotide sequences shared between donor and recipient could not be assigned, those sequences were removed. To count as alloreactive, a clone needed at least 2-fold expansion over unstimulated cells and a minimum CFSE-low frequency of 0.002% (template counts) or 0.001% (read counts). Clones were considered mappable if detected in sequenced pre-transplant spleen, lymph node, or MLR CFSE-low populations of the donor or recipient. Cumulative frequency of alloreactive clones was calculated as a percentage of all sequences weighted by copy number. TCRdb took this table from immuneACCESS and kept in-frame rearrangements with V and J called. Such tables lack part of the clones; where checked against another copy, unresolved V genes explain under half of the gap, and the rest is unexplained. That table furnishes V, J and clone size, whereas the DNA furnished D and trimming. For this sample the table gives about 19,000 clones, of which roughly 90% were detected only once. The ten largest clonotypes hold approximately 1.9% of the sample.

Blood samples were collected up to 4 times in the first month after transplant and then at least monthly when available. V ends up 4 bases short and J 3 bases short, with an unmatched junction base count of 12. Including the terminal cysteine and phenylalanine, the CDR3 comprises 16 residues. CDR3 DNA only is kept here, 48 bases in frame from base 1. The germline V gene yields SGHDT for CDR1 and YYEEEE for CDR2. This entry belongs to a study of graft-versus-host responses after intestinal transplantation listed by TCRdb under 2021. Regarding the complete study: The transplants that recipients received were multivisceral, liver-intestinal, or isolated intestinal. Every recipient was given anti-thymocyte globulin induction, then maintenance tacrolimus and steroids for approximately 3 years. After intestinal transplantation, graft-versus-host and host-versus-graft alloreactive T cell clones in the graft, circulation and bone marrow were tracked using bulk TCR-beta CDR3 sequencing. Alloreactive clones were identified by sequencing pre-transplant mixed lymphocyte reaction products and comparing them with unstimulated pre-transplant donor and recipient T cells. A cohort of approximately 23 intestinal transplant recipients, including one retransplant, was enrolled, and a few patients lacking pretransplant specimens were excluded. A peak of at least 4% donor T cells among recipient peripheral blood mononuclear cells was the definition used for donor T cell macrochimerism. Rather than being sequenced by the commercial service, samples from a few later patients were sequenced in-house on an Illumina MiSeq and processed with MiXCR.

Broader findings and caveats from the paper: GvH clones were found in recipient bone marrow, and some of the GvH clones appeared earlier in ileal mucosa or blood, which is consistent with an intestinal mucosal origin. Conclusions were limited by the relatively low number and heterogeneity of intestinal transplant patients. In patients with donor T cell macrochimerism, the allografts had high GvH to HvG T cell clonal ratios. Early after transplant, peak levels of circulating GvH clones were found to be associated with declines in HvG clones.

The V and J segments used are TRBV5-6 and TRBJ2-7; 8 central nucleotides agree with TRBD1. The specimen comprised PBMCs, sampled around 350 days after transplant. This clonotype originated in a human patient who received an intestinal transplant, so some T cells may come from the graft donor. This receptor has the CDR3 CASSAYSRGPNYEQYF. The nucleotides are TGTGCCAGCAGCGCCTACAGCAGGGGGCCCAACTACGAGCAGTACTTC. Beyond the CDR3, the reference TRBV5-6 and TRBJ2-7 genes provide the residues; the full variable domain reads: DAGVTQSPTHLIKTRGQQVTLRCSPKSGHDTVSWYQQALGQGPQFIFQYYEEEERQRGNFPDRFSGHQFPNYSSELNVNALLLGDSALYLCASSAYSRGPNYEQYFGPGTRLTVT.